A single sample gave rise to the 19 T cell receptor beta chains below, sequenced in a study of T-cell reconstitution after alpha-beta-depleted transplantation in children (dated by TCRdb to between 2015 and 2016). Explained via the paper, the treatment or condition label denotes: allogeneic hematopoietic cell transplantation with graft depleted of TCRalphabeta T cells and CD19 B cells. Library construction relied on PCR. Instrument used: Illumina HiSeq 2500. To normalize quantification of the TCRbeta repertoire, the TCR libraries were built with molecular barcoding that relied on unique molecular identifiers. In TCRdb, the public reads were trimmed at Q25 with fastp and aligned with MiXCR, with productive beta chains retained. Each entry is one CDR3 protein sequence, shown with its most common DNA and genes. The sample contains approximately 230,000 distinct CDR3 sequences, more than 20% of them found a single time. The ten most abundant clones make up 4% to 5.5% of the sample.

Sequencing used PBMCs, mostly from graft donor cells, obtained 360 days after TCRalphabeta/CD19-depleted stem cell transplant. The source of these receptors is a female patient aged 2-15 years who had a stem cell transplant for congenital amegakaryocytic thrombocytopenia, so the T cells may come from the graft donor.

This chain joins TRBV10-3 and TRBJ2-1; 9 positions agree with TRBD1. J lost 8 bases, V lost 0 bases, and 2 bases had no gene match. The CDR3 is 14 amino acids. Germline V gene lookup returns CDR1 ENHRY and CDR2 SYGVKD. The chain's CDR3 is CAISESTGGDEQFF. CDR3 sequence (DNA): TGTGCCATCAGTGAGTCCACAGGGGGCGATGAGCAGTTCTTC.

The chain carries TRBV3-1 and TRBJ1-6; 7 bases map to TRBD1. J was trimmed by 10 bases and V by 0 bases; bases with no gene match: 3. Looked up from germline, CDR1 is LGHDT and CDR2 is YNNKEL (reference sequence). The CDR3 length is 14 residues. CDR3 sequence: CASSQDQGGSPLHF. The CDR3 DNA reads TGTGCCAGCAGCCAAGATCAAGGGGGCTCACCCCTCCACTTT.

This clonotype occurred a few times. The rearrangement joins TRBV21-1 to TRBJ1-6. TRBV21-1 is flagged as a pseudogene. The CDR3 spans 16 residues. In nucleotides, the CDR3 is TGTGCCAGCAGCAGACAAGGGAGGAGTTATAATTCACCCCTCCACTTT. This translates into CASSRQGRSYNSPLHF.

A few counts support this clonotype. J is TRBJ2-7 and V is TRBV7-9, with D possibly matching TRBD1 (6 bases). Trimming pared 4 bases from V and 4 bases from J, leaving 11 bases between. Germline V gene data show CDR1 as SEHNR and CDR2 as FQNEAQ (reference sequence). The CDR3 is made up of 13 amino acids. The DNA of the CDR3 is TGTGCCAGCAGCTCACAGGGTTGGTACGAGCAGTACTTC. Amino acid sequence: CASSSQGWYEQYF.

V is TRBV6-1 and J is TRBJ1-5; no clear D gene. The CDR3 runs to 12 residues. Germline loops: CDR1 MNHNS, CDR2 SASEGT. V was cut by 6 bases and J by 9 bases, with 12 bases left in between. Here the CDR3 reads CASRGINGPQHF. In DNA, the CDR3 is TGTGCCAGCAGGGGGATTAACGGGCCCCAGCATTTT.

V and J are TRBV10-2 and TRBJ1-5; the D gene is possibly TRBD1 (6 bases). The germline V and J ends were trimmed by 9 bases and 9 bases, with 21 bases remaining between them. Per germline, CDR1 WSHSY and CDR2 SAAADI. The CDR3 covers 14 residues. The CDR3 spells CARSPGGAIGPQHF. The CDR3 nucleotides read TGCGCCAGGAGCCCCGGGGGGGCAATCGGGCCCCAGCATTTT.

V is TRBV6-5 and J is TRBJ2-2; D possibly matches TRBD1 or TRBD2 (5 bases each). This CDR3 is 14 amino acids long. CDR1 is MNHEY and CDR2 is SVGAGI in the germline V gene. Trimming removed 0 bases from V and 5 bases from J, with 7 bases in between. The CDR3 DNA follows: TGTGCCAGCAGTTACTCATGGGGGACCGGGGAGCTGTTTTTT. This codes for CASSYSWGTGELFF.

CDR3 DNA: TGCGCCAGCGGTCTACTGGGAGATACGCAGTATTTT. It translates to CASGLLGDTQYF. The chain combines TRBV5-1 with TRBJ2-3; D is uncertain. Trimming took 7 bases from V and 5 from J, leaving 11 bases between them. CDR3 length: 12 amino acids. Germline V lookup: CDR1 SGHRS, CDR2 YFSETQ.

The chain recombines TRBV6-1 with TRBJ2-1; no clear D gene. This CDR3 is built from 17 residues. Trimming removed 2 bases from V and 7 bases from J, with 21 bases in between. Germline values: CDR1 MNHNS, CDR2 SASEGT. CDR3 in DNA: TGTGCCAGCAGTGAAAGAGTTTTGGGTTACTACCCGAATGAGCAGTTCTTC. Protein sequence: CASSERVLGYYPNEQFF.

The genes are TRBV20-1 and TRBJ2-7, with D unresolved. CDR3 length: 14 amino acids. Trimming took off 0 bases at V and 0 bases at J, with 9 bases between the two ends. CDR1 is DFQATT, CDR2 SNEGSKA, per germline (reference sequence). CDR3 sequence: CSARDRASSYEQYF. CDR3 sequence (DNA): TGCAGTGCTAGAGATCGCGCGAGCTCCTACGAGCAGTACTTC.

CDR3 in amino acids: CASSQRRAEAFF. In nucleotides, the CDR3 is TGTGCCAGCAGCCAAAGACGAGCTGAAGCTTTCTTT. The chain recombines TRBV4-2 with TRBJ1-1, with no clear D. Germline-derived CDR1 and CDR2 are LGHNA and YNFKEQ. This CDR3 is built from 12 residues. Trimming removed 2 bases from V and 6 bases from J, with 7 bases in between.

The J gene is TRBJ1-3, the V gene TRBV10-3, with a weak D call TRBD1 (6 bases). V lost 4 bases, J lost 4 bases, and 11 bases lay in between. Germline loops: CDR1 ENHRY, CDR2 SYGVKD. The CDR3 contains 14 residues. Here the CDR3 DNA reads TGTGCCATCAGTGGGCAGGGGCTCGGAAACACCATATATTTT. It translates to CAISGQGLGNTIYF.

This clonotype was counted a few times. CDR3 amino acids: CASSLFQASEQYF. CDR3 coding DNA: TGTGCCAGCAGTTTATTTCAGGCCTCAGAGCAGTACTTC. The V call is TRBV28, the J call TRBJ2-7; D remains ambiguous. The CDR3 totals 13 residues. Trimming removed 1 base from V and 7 bases from J, with 11 bases in between. CDR1 is MDHEN and CDR2 is SYDVKM in the germline V gene.

This clonotype was seen ten or more times. This CDR3 reads CATWAMQGASHEQYF. As DNA, the CDR3 is TGTGCCACCTGGGCCATGCAGGGGGCTTCACACGAGCAGTACTTC. This chain links TRBV10-3 with TRBJ2-7; 8 nucleotides align to TRBD1. V was pared by 10 bases and J by 5 bases, with 16 bases of the junction left unmatched. Germline values: CDR1 ENHRY, CDR2 SYGVKD. The CDR3 runs to 15 residues.

This sequence joins TRBV27 and TRBJ2-7; possibly TRBD2 for D (5 bases). Germline-derived CDR1 and CDR2 are MNHEY and SMNVEV (reference sequence). V was trimmed by 6 bases and J by 3 bases, leaving 12 bases between them. CDR3 length equals 13 residues. The DNA of the CDR3 is TGTGCCAGCAGCTTACGGGATGGCTACGAGCAGTACTTC. Translated, it gives CASSLRDGYEQYF.

This chain connects TRBV11-2 to TRBJ1-1, with D possibly matching TRBD1 (5 bases). V lost 1 base, J lost 11 bases, and 14 bases lay in between. CDR3 length: 13 amino acids. The V gene's germline CDR1 is SGHAT and CDR2 FQNNGV. This CDR3 reads CASSLVGQGTAFF. The CDR3 nucleotides are TGTGCCAGCAGCTTAGTGGGGCAGGGTACGGCTTTCTTT.

This clonotype has a handful of counts. V gene TRBV3-1 combines with J gene TRBJ2-7; 7 bases are shared with TRBD2. Losses at the gene ends were 2 bases for V and 0 bases for J; bases not matched to a gene: 4. The CDR3 totals 15 residues. Germline V gene lookup returns CDR1 LGHDT and CDR2 YNNKEL (reference sequence). The CDR3 is CASSQRAGSSYEQYF. CDR3 nucleotide sequence: TGTGCCAGCAGCCAACGAGCGGGGAGCTCCTACGAGCAGTACTTC.

This clonotype came up a few times. J is TRBJ2-5 and V is TRBV7-6; D might be TRBD1 or TRBD2, each matching 7 bases. The CDR3 is made up of 16 amino acids. Germline CDR1 SGHVS, CDR2 FNYEAQ. V was pared by 5 bases and J by 5 bases, with 21 bases between. CDR3 amino acids: CASSPLGTAGGETQYF. The CDR3 coding sequence is TGTGCCAGCAGCCCCCTCGGGACAGCCGGGGGGGAGACCCAGTACTTC.

This clonotype was counted only a few times. V and J are TRBV24-1 and TRBJ2-6; D gene unclear. The germline V gene has CDR1 KGHDR and CDR2 SFDVKD. The V end was cut by 3 bases, the J end by 0 bases, with 11 bases between. CDR3 size: 17 residues. CDR3 DNA sequence: TGTGCCACCAGTGATCCCGCCTCGGGCTCTGGGGCCAACGTCCTGACTTTC. The encoded protein is CATSDPASGSGANVLTF.